This paragraph reports one T cell receptor (beta chain). Original data processing: Using reference gene primer amplification, nucleated cell counts were estimated. Assay used: immunoSEQ multiplex PCR; TCRdb lists only in-frame clones, some missing. V, J and clone size are those of that table, while D and trimming were read from the DNA. The sample shows just under 150,000 clones, approximately 88% of them seen only once. This sample is part of a study of blood T cell repertoires in COVID-19. Study in general: There were acute and convalescent COVID-19 samples, and they came from the United States, Italy and Spain. In each case, the material was cDNA or gDNA derived from T cells, B-cell-depleted T cells, or PBMCs.

Trimming stripped 1 base from V and 0 bases from J, with 6 bases between. Germline V lookup: CDR1 KGHDR, CDR2 SFDVKD. There are 15 residues in the CDR3. The source material was peripheral blood. This TCR was recovered from a woman aged 45-60 years with acute or convalescent COVID-19. V usage is TRBV24-1 and J usage is TRBJ2-1, with D possibly TRBD1 on 5 matching bases. CDR3 sequence reads: CATSDFDSSYNEQFF. CDR3 bases: TGTGCCACCAGTGATTTTGACAGCTCCTACAATGAGCAGTTCTTC.